These T cell receptor beta chains were read from a single sample in a study of T cells in Graves' hyperthyroidism and ophthalmopathy. TCRdb called the multiplex PCR reads again in MiXCR, with one record for every CDR3 protein. There are 700,000 or so distinct CDR3 sequences in the sample; about a sixth occur only once, and roughly 8% lies in the top ten. The sequencing sample was made of blood. These receptors came from a man younger than 30 with Graves' hyperthyroidism. CDR3s include the opening cysteine and the closing phenylalanine or tryptophan. A D gene is named only where the DNA matches it firmly. Part of the rows lack a size; the others show once, few, many or a class for expanded clones.

cdr3_aa cdr3_nt j_call clone_size d_call v_call
CASNLRGTGELFF TGTGCCAGCAACCTTAGAGGAACCGGGGAGCTGTTTTTT TRBJ2-2 - - TRBV12-3/TRBV12-4
CASGIGPVNYGYTF TGTGCTAGTGGAATCGGACCGGTAAACTATGGCTACACCTTC TRBJ1-2 many - TRBV12-5
CASSTTGVTGYTF TGTGCCAGCAGTACAACAGGGGTTACTGGCTACACCTTC TRBJ1-2 few TRBD1 TRBV28
CASSSPRRLSGNTIYF TGTGCCAGCAGTTCACCTCGTCGGCTCTCTGGAAACACCATATATTTT TRBJ1-3 many - TRBV28
CAISESQVNTGELFF TGTGCCATCAGTGAGTCCCAGGTGAACACCGGGGAGCTGTTTTTT TRBJ2-2 few - TRBV10-3
CASSQETGLLSYEQYF TGTGCCAGCAGCCAAGAAACTGGACTATTGTCCTACGAGCAGTACTTC TRBJ2-7 - - TRBV4-1
CASSLTRGRGYEQYF TGTGCCAGCAGCTTAACGAGGGGGAGAGGCTACGAGCAGTACTTC TRBJ2-7 many - TRBV7-3
CASSAQGLRWSLNTEAFF TGCGCCAGCAGCGCACAGGGCCTACGGTGGTCCCTGAACACTGAAGCTTTCTTT TRBJ1-1 - - TRBV5-1
CASTESDNEQFF TGTGCCAGCACCGAAAGTGACAATGAGCAGTTCTTC TRBJ2-1 many - TRBV2
CASSQDGEAMNTEAFF TGTGCCAGCAGCCAAGATGGCGAGGCTATGAACACTGAAGCTTTCTTT TRBJ1-1 many - TRBV3-1
CASSLSTSGNPVYNEQFF TGTGCCAGCAGCTTGTCCACTAGCGGGAACCCTGTTTACAATGAGCAGTTCTTC TRBJ2-1 many TRBD2 TRBV11-3
CASSLGAPYQETQYF TGTGCCAGCAGTTTGGGAGCTCCGTACCAAGAGACCCAGTACTTC TRBJ2-5 many - TRBV12-3/TRBV12-4
CASRPQGTGNYNEQFF TGTGCCAGCAGGCCCCAGGGGACAGGCAACTACAATGAGCAGTTCTTC TRBJ2-1 - TRBD1 TRBV6-2/TRBV6-3
CASSPGTATNEKLFF TGTGCCAGCTCACCAGGGACAGCAACTAATGAAAAACTGTTTTTT TRBJ1-4 many TRBD1 TRBV18
CASSLGSVAGEETQYF TGTGCCAGCAGCTTGGGGTCGGTAGCGGGGGAAGAGACCCAGTACTTC TRBJ2-5 many TRBD2 TRBV5-6
CASSVDRDTDTQYF TGTGCCAGCAGTGTTGACAGAGACACAGATACGCAGTATTTT TRBJ2-3 many - TRBV12-3/TRBV12-4
CASSLGPFSGNNEQFF TGTGCCAGCAGCTTGGGGCCCTTTAGCGGGAACAATGAGCAGTTCTTC TRBJ2-1 few TRBD2 TRBV5-6
CSARRESDEQYF TGCAGTGCTAGGAGGGAATCGGACGAGCAGTACTTC TRBJ2-7 - - TRBV20-1
CATSREYQGNTEAFF TGTGCCACCAGCAGGGAATATCAGGGGAACACTGAAGCTTTCTTT TRBJ1-1 few - TRBV15
CASSRLAGSTDTQYF TGTGCCAGCTCACGACTAGCGGGAAGCACAGATACGCAGTATTTT TRBJ2-3 many TRBD2 TRBV18
CASTRSQRETQYF TGTGCCAGCACCCGATCCCAGCGGGAGACCCAGTACTTC TRBJ2-5 many - TRBV7-2
CASSPTGTGKQYF TGTGCCAGCAGCCCGACAGGGACAGGGAAACAGTACTTC TRBJ2-5 few TRBD1 TRBV7-3
CASSLLEASGYEQYF TGCGCCAGCAGCTTGCTTGAGGCTAGCGGCTACGAGCAGTACTTC TRBJ2-7 few TRBD2 TRBV5-1
CASSPSFPPSSWQYF TGTGCCAGCAGCCCCAGCTTTCCCCCCTCCTCATGGCAGTATTTT TRBJ2-3 few - TRBV13
CASSREGLTDTQYF TGTGCCAGCAGCCGGGAGGGCCTTACAGATACGCAGTATTTT TRBJ2-3 many TRBD2 TRBV11-2
CSVAQLTGTQYF TGCAGCGTGGCTCAACTGACCGGGACCCAGTACTTC TRBJ2-5 - - TRBV29-1
CASAHIGNEQFF TGTGCTAGTGCCCACATAGGGAATGAGCAGTTCTTC TRBJ2-1 - - TRBV12-5
CASSLGPTSGSQYF TGTGCCAGCAGCTTAGGTCCGACTAGTGGGTCGCAGTATTTT TRBJ2-3 many - TRBV7-2
CASSIAGLSTDTQYF TGTGCCAGTAGTATAGCGGGACTTAGCACAGATACGCAGTATTTT TRBJ2-3 few - TRBV19
CASSYSSGQGSSYEQYF TGTGCCAGCAGTTACTCAAGCGGCCAGGGGAGCTCCTACGAGCAGTACTTC TRBJ2-7 - - TRBV6-5
CASSREGTANYGYTF TGCGCCAGCAGCCGGGAAGGGACAGCTAACTATGGCTACACCTTC TRBJ1-2 few TRBD1 TRBV4-1
CAISSPKDWDEQYF TGTGCCATCAGTTCGCCTAAAGACTGGGACGAGCAGTACTTC TRBJ2-7 - - TRBV10-3
CASSQDVTRENIQYF TGCGCCAGCAGCCAAGATGTCACCAGGGAAAACATTCAGTACTTC TRBJ2-4 few - TRBV4-3
CSASGQGLFGKNIQYF TGCAGTGCTAGCGGACAGGGGCTATTCGGCAAAAACATTCAGTACTTC TRBJ2-4 - TRBD1 TRBV20-1
CASSFTWNTGKLFF TGTGCCAGCAGTTTTACGTGGAACACCGGGAAGCTGTTTTTT TRBJ2-2 few - TRBV27
CASSPDVREQYF TGTGCCAGCTCACCGGATGTCAGGGAGCAGTACTTC TRBJ2-7 few - TRBV18
CSGRRGGGEQYF TGCAGCGGTCGGAGGGGAGGGGGCGAGCAGTACTTC TRBJ2-7 - - TRBV20-1
CATSDPRLAGGLASYNEQFF TGTGCCACCAGTGATCCTCGACTAGCGGGAGGCCTCGCCTCTTACAATGAGCAGTTCTTC TRBJ2-1 many TRBD2 TRBV24-1
CASSLGRGRGGYTF TGTGCCAGCAGTTTGGGAAGGGGGCGAGGTGGCTACACCTTC TRBJ1-2 - TRBD1 TRBV28
CASSVMTPIPYEQYF TGTGCCAGCAGCGTAATGACGCCGATCCCCTACGAGCAGTACTTC TRBJ2-7 few - TRBV9
CASSPGGKNEKLFF TGTGCCAGCAGCCCCGGCGGAAAAAATGAAAAACTGTTTTTT TRBJ1-4 - - TRBV28
CATSPGTQVDTQYF TGTGCCACCAGTCCCGGGACCCAGGTCGATACGCAGTATTTT TRBJ2-3 - - TRBV24-1
CASSIEDGGYEQYF TGTGCCAGTAGTATAGAGGACGGGGGGTACGAGCAGTACTTC TRBJ2-7 - TRBD2 TRBV19
CASSYSGRQGEQYF TGTGCCAGCAGTTATAGCGGGAGGCAAGGCGAGCAGTACTTC TRBJ2-7 few TRBD2 TRBV6-1
CASRESEYNEQFF TGTGCCAGCAGGGAGTCAGAGTACAATGAGCAGTTCTTC TRBJ2-1 many - TRBV25-1
CASSSSGLGMNEQYF TGTGCCAGCAGCTCTTCGGGACTAGGGATGAACGAGCAGTACTTC TRBJ2-7 - TRBD2 TRBV7-9
CASSGWRSYEQYF TGTGCCAGCAGTGGGTGGAGGAGCTACGAGCAGTACTTC TRBJ2-7 many - TRBV28
CASSLESPEQFF TGTGCCAGCAGCTTAGAATCCCCTGAGCAGTTCTTC TRBJ2-1 once - TRBV7-9
CASSGLFPYEQYF TGTGCCAGCAGCGGACTATTCCCCTACGAGCAGTACTTC TRBJ2-7 many - TRBV6-2/TRBV6-3
CASSLAGALGNEQFF TGTGCCAGCAGCTTAGCTGGGGCTTTGGGGAATGAGCAGTTCTTC TRBJ2-1 many - TRBV7-9
CASSERLAGVKFF TGTGCCAGCAGTGAACGGCTAGCGGGAGTTAAGTTCTTC TRBJ2-1 - TRBD2 TRBV2
CSARDSPQETQYF TGCAGTGCTAGAGATAGCCCACAAGAGACCCAGTACTTC TRBJ2-5 - - TRBV20-1
CSALDRAHNFVYNEQFF TGCAGTGCTCTGGACAGGGCGCATAATTTTGTATACAATGAGCAGTTCTTC TRBJ2-1 few TRBD1 TRBV20-1
CASSVVSTEAFF TGTGCCAGCAGCGTAGTGAGTACTGAAGCTTTCTTT TRBJ1-1 many - TRBV9
CSAILAGLDTQYF TGCAGTGCTATCCTAGCGGGATTAGATACGCAGTATTTT TRBJ2-3 - TRBD2 TRBV20-1
CASSPTGSNQPQHF TGTGCCAGCTCACCAACGGGTAGCAATCAGCCCCAGCATTTT TRBJ1-5 many - TRBV27
CASNTGVSYNEQFF TGTGCCAGTAATACGGGAGTATCCTACAATGAGCAGTTCTTC TRBJ2-1 - - TRBV19
CASSSLVGRNQPQHF TGTGCCAGCAGCTCCTTAGTCGGCAGGAATCAGCCCCAGCATTTT TRBJ1-5 - - TRBV27
CSVGDTHYEQYF TGCAGCGTTGGGGACACTCACTACGAGCAGTACTTC TRBJ2-7 - - TRBV29-1